The rows below give T cell receptor beta chains drawn from one sample of a study of T cell responses to AZD1222 COVID-19 vaccine. The table came from immunoSEQ multiplex PCR; TCRdb's copy has only in-frame clones and leaves some out. Among about 220,000 clones listed, about 93% were seen once. The sample in question was peripheral blood, obtained on day 0 of MenACWY control vaccination. These receptors originate from an adult in good health. The CDR3 runs from the conserved cysteine through the conserved F or W. A D gene is named only where the DNA matches it firmly. Not every row has a clone size; where given, it reads once, few, many or a size class.

TRBV28	NA	TRBJ2-5	NA	CASAGRETQYF	TGTGCCAGCGCAGGGAGGGAGACCCAGTACTTC
TRBV6-4	TRBD1	TRBJ2-7	NA	CASSAKAGTGSYEQYF	TGTGCCAGCAGTGCTAAGGCCGGGACAGGGAGCTACGAGCAGTACTTC
TRBV6-5	NA	TRBJ1-2	once	CASSYGAPVRNGYTF	TGTGCCAGCAGTTACGGGGCCCCAGTCAGGAATGGCTACACCTTC
TRBV5-4	NA	TRBJ2-2	NA	CASRSPTDITGELFF	TGTGCCAGCAGGTCGCCGACAGATATCACCGGGGAGCTGTTTTTT
TRBV5-6	NA	TRBJ2-1	NA	CASSPPAGPGSEQFF	TGTGCCAGCAGCCCGCCCGCGGGGCCCGGGAGTGAGCAGTTCTTC
TRBV21-1	NA	TRBJ2-7	NA	CANSARTDIYEQYF	TGTGCCAACAGCGCCCGGACAGATATCTACGAGCAGTACTTC
TRBV5-1	TRBD1	TRBJ2-7	NA	CASSSDRGLSYEQYF	TGCGCCAGCAGCTCCGACAGGGGGCTATCCTACGAGCAGTACTTC
TRBV5-1	NA	TRBJ1-1	NA	CASSRQGRPTNTEAFF	TGCGCCAGCAGCCGCCAGGGACGGCCCACAAACACTGAAGCTTTCTTT
TRBV7-8	NA	TRBJ2-5	NA	CASSPGLRETQYF	TGTGCCAGCAGTCCCGGGCTTCGGGAGACCCAGTACTTC
TRBV18	TRBD1	TRBJ1-2	NA	CASSPPDRGIYGYTF	TGTGCCAGCTCACCTCCCGACAGGGGAATCTATGGCTACACCTTC
TRBV3-1/TRBV3-2	TRBD1	TRBJ1-5	NA	CASSPGTGRQPQHF	TGTGCCAGCAGCCCCGGGACAGGGAGGCAGCCCCAGCATTTT
TRBV30	NA	TRBJ1-5	few	CAWSEMDMYQPQHF	TGTGCCTGGAGTGAGATGGACATGTATCAGCCCCAGCATTTT
TRBV5-8	NA	TRBJ1-1	NA	CASSLDGGYTEAFF	TGTGCCAGCAGCTTAGATGGAGGGTACACTGAAGCTTTCTTT
TRBV19	TRBD1	TRBJ2-5	NA	CASSTGTGRETQYF	TGTGCCAGTAGTACCGGGACAGGAAGGGAGACCCAGTACTTC
TRBV5-8	NA	TRBJ1-5	NA	CASSRRQVRSNQPQHF	TGTGCCAGCAGCCGACGACAGGTTCGTAGCAATCAGCCCCAGCATTTT
TRBV3-1/TRBV3-2	TRBD1	TRBJ2-1	once	CASSLGTGPYEQFF	TGTGCCAGCAGCCTCGGGACAGGGCCCTATGAGCAGTTCTTC
TRBV6-1	NA	TRBJ1-6	NA	CASSEVRGAQNSPLHF	TGTGCCAGCAGTGAAGTGAGGGGGGCACAAAATTCACCCCTCCACTTT
TRBV6-5	NA	TRBJ2-5	once	CASSPRFRTQYF	TGTGCCAGCAGCCCCAGGTTTCGGACCCAGTACTTC
TRBV5-8	NA	TRBJ1-5	NA	CASSGRGPNQPQHF	TGTGCCAGCAGCGGCCGGGGCCCTAATCAGCCCCAGCATTTT
TRBV6-6	NA	TRBJ2-3	NA	CASSYDVTDTQYF	TGTGCCAGCAGTTATGATGTGACAGATACGCAGTATTTT
TRBV7-9	NA	TRBJ1-1	NA	CAGTDSNTEAFF	TGTGCCGGCACGGACAGCAACACTGAAGCTTTCTTT
TRBV3-1/TRBV3-2	NA	TRBJ2-7	NA	CASSQGYEQYF	TGTGCCAGCAGCCAAGGCTACGAGCAGTACTTC
TRBV4-1	NA	TRBJ2-7	NA	CASSQVQGYEQYF	TGCGCCAGCAGCCAAGTACAGGGCTACGAGCAGTACTTC